This T cell receptor beta chain was captured by sequencing in a study of cytomegalovirus exposure and HLA in healthy donors. With respect to this clone: The antigen remains undetermined.

V was pared by 1 base and J by 1 base, with 8 bases between. CDR1 is SGHAT, CDR2 FQNNGV, per germline. The CDR3 contains 14 residues. The study's findings and limits: CMV serostatus was the sole immune exposure data available. TCR beta chains numbering some 160 were designated cytomegalovirus-associated. A likely sequencing artifact accounted for one observed cluster of highly shared sequence variants.

In the PCR, 60 Vbeta and 13 Jbeta primers were used. Profiling relied on immunoSEQ multiplex PCR, and the TCRdb table lists in-frame clones only, not all of them. Of around 120,000 clones detected, 65% to 85% appear once; the ten largest clones hold approximately 1.1%. Healthy bone marrow donors supplied every sample. The sequencing sample was made of PBMCs. The J gene is TRBJ2-7, the V gene TRBV11-2, with D unclear. The TCR originated in a boy aged 10-17 years in good health and CMV-seronegative. DNA for the CDR3: TGTGCCAGCAGCTTAGTTACGGAGTCCTACGAGCAGTACTTC. Encoded protein: CASSLVTESYEQYF.